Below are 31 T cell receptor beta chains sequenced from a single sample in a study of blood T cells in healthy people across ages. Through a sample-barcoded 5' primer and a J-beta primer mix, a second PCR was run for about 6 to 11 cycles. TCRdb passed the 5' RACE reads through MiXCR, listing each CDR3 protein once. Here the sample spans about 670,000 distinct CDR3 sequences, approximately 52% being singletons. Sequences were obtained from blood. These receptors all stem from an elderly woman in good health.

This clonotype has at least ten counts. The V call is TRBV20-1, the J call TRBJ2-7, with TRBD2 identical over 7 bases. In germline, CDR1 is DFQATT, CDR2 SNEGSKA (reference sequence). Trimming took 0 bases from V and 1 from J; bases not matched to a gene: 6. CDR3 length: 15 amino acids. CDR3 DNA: TGCAGTGCTAGAGATCCGCTGGGGGGGTCCTACGAGCAGTACTTC. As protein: CSARDPLGGSYEQYF.

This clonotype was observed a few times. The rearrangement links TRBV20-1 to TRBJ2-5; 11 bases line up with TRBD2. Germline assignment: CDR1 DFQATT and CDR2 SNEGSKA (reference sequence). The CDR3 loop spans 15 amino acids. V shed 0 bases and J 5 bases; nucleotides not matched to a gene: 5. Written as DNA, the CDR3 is TGCAGTGCTAGAGATCGACTAGCGGGGATGGAGACCCAGTACTTC. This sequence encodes CSARDRLAGMETQYF.

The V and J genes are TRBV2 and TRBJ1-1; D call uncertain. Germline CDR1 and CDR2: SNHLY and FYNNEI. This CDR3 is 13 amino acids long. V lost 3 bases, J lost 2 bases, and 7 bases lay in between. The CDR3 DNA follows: TGTGCCAGCAGTGACGACCACAACACTGAAGCTTTCTTT. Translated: CASSDDHNTEAFF.

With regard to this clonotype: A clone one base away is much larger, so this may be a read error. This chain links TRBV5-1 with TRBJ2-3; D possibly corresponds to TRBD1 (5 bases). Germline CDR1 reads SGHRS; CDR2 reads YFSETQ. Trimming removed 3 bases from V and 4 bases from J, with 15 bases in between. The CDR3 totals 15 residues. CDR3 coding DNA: TGCGCCAGCAGCTGGCGACTTCAGGGTCCAGATACGCAGTATTTT. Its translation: CASSWRLQGPDTQYF. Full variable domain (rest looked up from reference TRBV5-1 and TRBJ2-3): KAGVTQTPRYLIKTRGQQVTLSCSPISGHRSVSWYQQTPGQGLQFLFEYFSETQRNKGNFPGRFSGRQFSNSRSEMNVSTLELGDSALYLCASSWRLQGPDTQYFGPGTRLTVL.

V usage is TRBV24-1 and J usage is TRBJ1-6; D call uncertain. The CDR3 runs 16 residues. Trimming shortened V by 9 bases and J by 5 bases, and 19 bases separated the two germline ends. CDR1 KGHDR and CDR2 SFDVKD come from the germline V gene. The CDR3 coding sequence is TGTGCCACCCGTCCTTGGCATCTGGTGAATAATTCACCCCTCCACTTT. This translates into CATRPWHLVNNSPLHF.

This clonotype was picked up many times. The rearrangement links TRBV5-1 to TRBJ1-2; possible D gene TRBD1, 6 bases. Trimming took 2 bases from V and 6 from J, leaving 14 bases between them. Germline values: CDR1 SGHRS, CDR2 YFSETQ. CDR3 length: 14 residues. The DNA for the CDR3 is TGCGCCAGCAGCTTCGGTTCCCCAGGGGATGGCTACACCTTC. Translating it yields CASSFGSPGDGYTF.

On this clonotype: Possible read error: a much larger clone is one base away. CDR3 region: CASSATGVHEQYF. Here the CDR3 DNA reads TGTGCCAGCAGCGCAACAGGGGTACATGAGCAGTACTTC. The gene calls are TRBV9 and TRBJ2-5; the match to TRBD1 covers 7 bases. The germline gives CDR1 SGDLS, CDR2 YYNGEE. CDR3 length: 13 residues. J gave up 11 bases and V 3 bases, and 10 bases lay outside the gene matches. Full variable domain (rest looked up from reference TRBV9 and TRBJ2-5): DSGVTQTPKHLITATGQRVTLRCSPRSGDLSVYWYQQSLDQGLQFLIQYYNGEERAKGNILERFSAQQFPDLHSELNLSSLELGDSALYFCASSATGVHEQYFGPGTRLLVL.

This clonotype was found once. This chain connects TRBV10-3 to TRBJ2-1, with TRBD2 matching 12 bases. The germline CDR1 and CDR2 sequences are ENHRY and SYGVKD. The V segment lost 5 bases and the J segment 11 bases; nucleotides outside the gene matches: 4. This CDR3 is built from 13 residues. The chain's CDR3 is CAISLAGGPKQFF. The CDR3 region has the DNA TGTGCCATCAGTCTAGCGGGGGGGCCCAAGCAGTTCTTC.

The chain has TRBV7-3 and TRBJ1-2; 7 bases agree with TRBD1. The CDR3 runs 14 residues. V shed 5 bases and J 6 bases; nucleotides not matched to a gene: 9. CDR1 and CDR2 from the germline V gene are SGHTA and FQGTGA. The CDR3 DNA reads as TGTGCCAGCAGCCCAGGGGGAAGTATGGATGGCTACACCTTC. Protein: CASSPGGSMDGYTF.

The CDR3 DNA follows: TGTGCCAGCAGTTTATGGGTCCCCAGTAATTCACCCCTCCACTTT. It specifies CASSLWVPSNSPLHF. V usage is TRBV12-3 or TRBV12-4 and J usage is TRBJ1-6, with D unresolved. The CDR3 loop spans 15 amino acids. V gave up 2 bases and J gave up 6 bases, with 11 bases separating them.

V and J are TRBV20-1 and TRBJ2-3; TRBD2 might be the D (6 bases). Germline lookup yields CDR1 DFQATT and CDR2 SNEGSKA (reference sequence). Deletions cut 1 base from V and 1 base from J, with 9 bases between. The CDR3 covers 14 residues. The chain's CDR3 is CSARGEDGTDTQYF. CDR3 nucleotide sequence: TGCAGTGCTAGAGGGGAGGATGGCACAGATACGCAGTATTTT.

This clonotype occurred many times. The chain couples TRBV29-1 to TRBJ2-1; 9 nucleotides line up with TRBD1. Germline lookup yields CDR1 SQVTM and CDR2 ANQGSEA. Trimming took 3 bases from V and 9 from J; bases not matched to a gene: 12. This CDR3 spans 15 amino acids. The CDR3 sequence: CSVEPHGQGYGEQFF. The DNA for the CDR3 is TGCAGCGTTGAGCCCCACGGACAGGGGTACGGTGAGCAGTTCTTC.

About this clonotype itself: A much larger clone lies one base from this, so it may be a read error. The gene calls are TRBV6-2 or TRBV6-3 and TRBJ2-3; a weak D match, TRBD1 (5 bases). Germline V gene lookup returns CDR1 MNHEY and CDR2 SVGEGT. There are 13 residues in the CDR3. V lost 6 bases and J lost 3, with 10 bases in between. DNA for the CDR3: TGTGCCAGCAGGGGGCGGAATACAGATACGCAGTATTTT. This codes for CASRGRNTDTQYF.

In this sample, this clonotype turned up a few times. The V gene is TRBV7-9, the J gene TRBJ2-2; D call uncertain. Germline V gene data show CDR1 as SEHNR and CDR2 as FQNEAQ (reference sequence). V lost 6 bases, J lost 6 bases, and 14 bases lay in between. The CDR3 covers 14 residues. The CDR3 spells CASRSAPTAGELFF. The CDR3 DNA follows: TGTGCCAGCAGATCGGCCCCGACGGCCGGGGAGCTGTTTTTT.

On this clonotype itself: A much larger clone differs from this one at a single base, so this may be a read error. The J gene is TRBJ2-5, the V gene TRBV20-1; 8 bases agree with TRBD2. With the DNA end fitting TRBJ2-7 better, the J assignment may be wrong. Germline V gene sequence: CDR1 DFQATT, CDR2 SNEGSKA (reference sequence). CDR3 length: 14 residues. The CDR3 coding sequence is TGCAGTGTTAGGCCCAAAGCGGGAGTCGACGAGCAGTACTTC. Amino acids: CSVRPKAGVDEQYF.

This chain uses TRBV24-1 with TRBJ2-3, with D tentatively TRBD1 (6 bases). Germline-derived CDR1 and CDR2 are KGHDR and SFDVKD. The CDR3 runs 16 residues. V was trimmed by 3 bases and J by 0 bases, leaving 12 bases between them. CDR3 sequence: CATSDQGYRSTDTQYF. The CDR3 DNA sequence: TGTGCCACCAGTGATCAGGGGTACCGGAGCACAGATACGCAGTATTTT.

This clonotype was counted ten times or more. DNA of the CDR3: TGCAGCGTGGGGGACTCCACGTTCCACGAGCAGTACTTC. Its translation is CSVGDSTFHEQYF. The chain is built from TRBV29-1 and TRBJ2-7, with D possibly TRBD2 on 6 matching bases. The CDR3 has 13 amino acids. In germline, CDR1 is SQVTM, CDR2 ANQGSEA. With 6 bases removed from V and 5 bases from J, the gap between germline ends came to 17 bases.

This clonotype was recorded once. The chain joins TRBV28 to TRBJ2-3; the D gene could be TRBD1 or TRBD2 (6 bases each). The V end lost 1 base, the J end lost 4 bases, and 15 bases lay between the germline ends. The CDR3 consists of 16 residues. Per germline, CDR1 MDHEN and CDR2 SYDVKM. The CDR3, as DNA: TGTGCCAGCAGTTTATACGGGGGCGCCAGTTCAGATACGCAGTATTTT. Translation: CASSLYGGASSDTQYF.

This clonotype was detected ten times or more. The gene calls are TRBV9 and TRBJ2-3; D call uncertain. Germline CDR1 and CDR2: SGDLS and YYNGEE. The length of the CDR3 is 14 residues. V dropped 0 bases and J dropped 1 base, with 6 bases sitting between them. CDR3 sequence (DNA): TGTGCCAGCAGCGTAGGCGCAGGCACAGATACGCAGTATTTT. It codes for CASSVGAGTDTQYF.

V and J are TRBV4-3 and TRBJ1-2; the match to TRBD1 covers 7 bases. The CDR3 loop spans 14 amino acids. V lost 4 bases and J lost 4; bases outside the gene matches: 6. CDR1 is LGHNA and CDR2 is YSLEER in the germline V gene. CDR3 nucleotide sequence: TGCGCCAGCAGCCCCGACAGGGCGGTCTATGGCTACACCTTC. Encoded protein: CASSPDRAVYGYTF.

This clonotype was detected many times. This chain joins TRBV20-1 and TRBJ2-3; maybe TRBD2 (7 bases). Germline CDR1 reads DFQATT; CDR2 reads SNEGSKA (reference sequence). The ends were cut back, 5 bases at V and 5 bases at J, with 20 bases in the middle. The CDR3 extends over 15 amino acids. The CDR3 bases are TGCAGTGCTTTCGAAGCGGGGACACAAGTAGATACGCAGTATTTT. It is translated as CSAFEAGTQVDTQYF.

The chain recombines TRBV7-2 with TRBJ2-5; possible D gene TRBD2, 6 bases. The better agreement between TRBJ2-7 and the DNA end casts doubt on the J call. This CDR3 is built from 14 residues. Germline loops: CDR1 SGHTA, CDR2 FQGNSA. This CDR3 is CASSAETSAYEQYF. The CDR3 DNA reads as TGTGCCAGCAGCGCGGAGACTAGTGCGTACGAGCAGTACTTC.

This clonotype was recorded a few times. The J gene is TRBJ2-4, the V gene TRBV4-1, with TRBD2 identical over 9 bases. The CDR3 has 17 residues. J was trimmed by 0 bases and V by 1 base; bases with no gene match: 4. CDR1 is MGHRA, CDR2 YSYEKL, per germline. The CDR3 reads CASSQALTSGAKNIQYF. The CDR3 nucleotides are TGCGCCAGCAGCCAAGCCCTGACTAGCGGAGCCAAAAACATTCAGTACTTC.

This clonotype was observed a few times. In DNA, the CDR3 is TGTGCCAGCAGTTTCGACAGGGGTAATTCACCCCTCCACTTT. Protein: CASSFDRGNSPLHF. This chain connects TRBV27 to TRBJ1-6, with 8 nucleotides matching TRBD1. The V gene end was trimmed by 3 bases and the J gene end by 6 bases; junction bases not matched to a gene: 1. This CDR3 is built from 14 residues. Per germline, CDR1 MNHEY and CDR2 SMNVEV (reference sequence).

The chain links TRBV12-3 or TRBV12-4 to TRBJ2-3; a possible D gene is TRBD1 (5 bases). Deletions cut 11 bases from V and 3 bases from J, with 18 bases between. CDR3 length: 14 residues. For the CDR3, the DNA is TGTGCCGGTCAAGCGAGAAGGGGTACAGATACGCAGTATTTT. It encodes CAGQARRGTDTQYF.

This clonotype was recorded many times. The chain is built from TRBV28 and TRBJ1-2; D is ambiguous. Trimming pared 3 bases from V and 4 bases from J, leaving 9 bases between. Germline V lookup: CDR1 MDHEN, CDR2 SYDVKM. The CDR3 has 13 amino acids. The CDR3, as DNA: TGTGCCAGCAGTTTTATACAACTCTATGGCTACACCTTC. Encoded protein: CASSFIQLYGYTF.

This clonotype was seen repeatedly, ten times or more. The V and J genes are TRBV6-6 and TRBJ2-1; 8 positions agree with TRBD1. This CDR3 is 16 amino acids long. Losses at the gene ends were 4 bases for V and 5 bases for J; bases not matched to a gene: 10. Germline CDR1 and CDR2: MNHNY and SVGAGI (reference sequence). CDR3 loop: CASSLDRVTINNEQFF. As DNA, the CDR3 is TGTGCCAGCAGTTTGGACAGGGTTACCATTAACAATGAGCAGTTCTTC.

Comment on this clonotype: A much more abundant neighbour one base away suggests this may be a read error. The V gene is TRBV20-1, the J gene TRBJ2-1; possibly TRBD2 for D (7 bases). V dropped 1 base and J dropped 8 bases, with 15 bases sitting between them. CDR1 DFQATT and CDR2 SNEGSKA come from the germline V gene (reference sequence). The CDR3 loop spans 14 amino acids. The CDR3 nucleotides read TGCAGTGCTAGAGCGGCGGGGGCCATCTATGAGCAGTTCTTC. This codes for CSARAAGAIYEQFF.

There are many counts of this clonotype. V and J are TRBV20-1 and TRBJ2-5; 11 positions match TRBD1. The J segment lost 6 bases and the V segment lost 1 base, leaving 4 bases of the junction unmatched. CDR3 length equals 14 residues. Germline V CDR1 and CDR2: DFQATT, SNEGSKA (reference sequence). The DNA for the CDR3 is TGCAGTGCTAGAGGGACAGGGGGCTGGAAGACCCAGTACTTC. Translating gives CSARGTGGWKTQYF.

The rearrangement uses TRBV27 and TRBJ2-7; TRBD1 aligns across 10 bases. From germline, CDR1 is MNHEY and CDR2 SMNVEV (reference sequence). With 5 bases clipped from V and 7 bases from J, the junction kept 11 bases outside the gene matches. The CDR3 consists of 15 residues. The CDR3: CASSPQRTGGSEQYF. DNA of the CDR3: TGTGCCAGCAGTCCGCAACGGACAGGGGGGAGTGAGCAGTACTTC.

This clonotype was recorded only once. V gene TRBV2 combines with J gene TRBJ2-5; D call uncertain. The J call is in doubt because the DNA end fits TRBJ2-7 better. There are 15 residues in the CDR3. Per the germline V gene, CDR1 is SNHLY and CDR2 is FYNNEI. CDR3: CASSQRLSRASEQYF. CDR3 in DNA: TGTGCCAGCAGTCAACGGCTCTCAAGGGCCAGCGAGCAGTACTTC.